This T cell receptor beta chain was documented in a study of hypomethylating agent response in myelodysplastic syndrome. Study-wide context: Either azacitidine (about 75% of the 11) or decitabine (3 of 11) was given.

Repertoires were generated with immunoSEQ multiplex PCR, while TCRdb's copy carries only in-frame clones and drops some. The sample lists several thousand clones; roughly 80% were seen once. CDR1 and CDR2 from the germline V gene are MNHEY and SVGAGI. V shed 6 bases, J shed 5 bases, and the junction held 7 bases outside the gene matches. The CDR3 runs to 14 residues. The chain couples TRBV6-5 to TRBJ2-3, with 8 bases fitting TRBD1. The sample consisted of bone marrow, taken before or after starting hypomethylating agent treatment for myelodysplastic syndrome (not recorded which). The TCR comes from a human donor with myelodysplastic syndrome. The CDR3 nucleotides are TGTGCCAGCAGGACAGGGGCATCGGGAGATACGCAGTATTTT. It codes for CASRTGASGDTQYF.